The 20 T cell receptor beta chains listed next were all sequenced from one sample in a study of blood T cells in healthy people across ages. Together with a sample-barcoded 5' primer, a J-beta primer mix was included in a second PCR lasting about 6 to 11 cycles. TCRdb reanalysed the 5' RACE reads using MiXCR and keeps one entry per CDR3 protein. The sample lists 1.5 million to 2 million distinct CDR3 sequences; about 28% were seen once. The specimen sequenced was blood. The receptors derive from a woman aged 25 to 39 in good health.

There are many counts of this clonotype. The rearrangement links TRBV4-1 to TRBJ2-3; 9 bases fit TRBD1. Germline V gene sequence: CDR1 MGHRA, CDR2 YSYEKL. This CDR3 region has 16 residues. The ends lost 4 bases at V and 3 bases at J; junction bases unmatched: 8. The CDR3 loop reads CASSPLDRGTTDTQYF. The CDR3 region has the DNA TGCGCCAGCAGCCCCTTGGACAGGGGAACTACAGATACGCAGTATTTT.

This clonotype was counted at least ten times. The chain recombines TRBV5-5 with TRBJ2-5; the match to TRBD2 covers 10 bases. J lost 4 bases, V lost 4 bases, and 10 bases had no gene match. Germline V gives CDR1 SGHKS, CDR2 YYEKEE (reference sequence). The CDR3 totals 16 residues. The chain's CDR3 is CASSRGASGGRETQYF. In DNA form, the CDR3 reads TGTGCCAGCAGCCGGGGGGCTAGCGGGGGTCGAGAGACCCAGTACTTC.

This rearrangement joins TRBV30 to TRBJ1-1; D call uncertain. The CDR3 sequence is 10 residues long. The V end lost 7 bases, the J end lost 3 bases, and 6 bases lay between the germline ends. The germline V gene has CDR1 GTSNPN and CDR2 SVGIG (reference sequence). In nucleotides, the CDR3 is TGTGCCTTGAGCCACACTGAAGCTTTCTTT. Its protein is CALSHTEAFF.

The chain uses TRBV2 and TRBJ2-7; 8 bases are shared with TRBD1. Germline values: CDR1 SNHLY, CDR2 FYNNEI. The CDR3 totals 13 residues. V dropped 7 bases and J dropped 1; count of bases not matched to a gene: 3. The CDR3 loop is CASKRTGSYEQYF. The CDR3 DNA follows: TGTGCCAGCAAGAGGACAGGGTCCTACGAGCAGTACTTC.

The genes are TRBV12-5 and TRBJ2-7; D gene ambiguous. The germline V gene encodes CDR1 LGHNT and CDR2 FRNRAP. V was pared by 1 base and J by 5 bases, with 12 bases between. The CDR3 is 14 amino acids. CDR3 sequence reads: CASGLAGSRDEQYF. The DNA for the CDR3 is TGTGCTAGTGGTTTGGCGGGTTCACGGGACGAGCAGTACTTC.

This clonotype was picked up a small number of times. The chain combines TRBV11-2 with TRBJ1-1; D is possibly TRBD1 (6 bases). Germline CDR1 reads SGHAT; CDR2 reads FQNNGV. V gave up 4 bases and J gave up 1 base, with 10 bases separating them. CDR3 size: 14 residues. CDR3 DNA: TGTGCCAGCAGCTCCGACAGGCCGAACACTGAAGCTTTCTTT. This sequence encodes CASSSDRPNTEAFF.

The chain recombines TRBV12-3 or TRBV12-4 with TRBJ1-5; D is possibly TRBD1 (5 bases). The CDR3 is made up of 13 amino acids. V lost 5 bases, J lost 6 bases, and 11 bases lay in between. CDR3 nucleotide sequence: TGTGCCAGCAGTCAGGGTGGCTTTCAGCCCCAGCATTTT. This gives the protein CASSQGGFQPQHF.

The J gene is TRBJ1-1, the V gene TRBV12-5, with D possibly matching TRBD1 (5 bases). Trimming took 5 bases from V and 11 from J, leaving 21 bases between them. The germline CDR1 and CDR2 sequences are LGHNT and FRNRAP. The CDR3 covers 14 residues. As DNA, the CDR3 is TGTGCTAGTGGTGCCAACTTTGGGGGAACCGAGGCTTTCTTT. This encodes CASGANFGGTEAFF.

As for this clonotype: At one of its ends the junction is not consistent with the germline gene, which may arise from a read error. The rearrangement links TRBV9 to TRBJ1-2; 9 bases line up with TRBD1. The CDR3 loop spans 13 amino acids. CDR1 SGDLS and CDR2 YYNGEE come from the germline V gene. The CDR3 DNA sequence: TGTACCAGCAGTGCCGGACAGGGGTATGGCTACACCTTC. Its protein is CTSSAGQGYGYTF.

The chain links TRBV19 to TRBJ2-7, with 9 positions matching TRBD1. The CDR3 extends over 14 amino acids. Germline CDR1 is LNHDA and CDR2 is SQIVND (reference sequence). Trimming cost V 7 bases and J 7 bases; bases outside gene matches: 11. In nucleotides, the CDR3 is TGTGCCAGTAACGACGTACAGGGGGCGAGGGAGCAGTACTTC. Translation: CASNDVQGAREQYF.

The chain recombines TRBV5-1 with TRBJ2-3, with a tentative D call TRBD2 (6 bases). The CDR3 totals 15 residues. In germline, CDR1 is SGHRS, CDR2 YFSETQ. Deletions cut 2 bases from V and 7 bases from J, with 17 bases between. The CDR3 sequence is CASSLRDSEVNTQYF. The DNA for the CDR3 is TGCGCCAGCAGCTTAAGGGACTCGGAAGTAAATACGCAGTATTTT.

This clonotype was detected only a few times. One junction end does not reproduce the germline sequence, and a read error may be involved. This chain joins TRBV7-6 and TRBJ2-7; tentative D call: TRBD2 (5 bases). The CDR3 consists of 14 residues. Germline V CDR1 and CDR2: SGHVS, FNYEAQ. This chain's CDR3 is CVSSPAAGPYEQYF. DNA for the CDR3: TGTGTCAGCAGCCCTGCCGCGGGTCCCTACGAGCAGTACTTC. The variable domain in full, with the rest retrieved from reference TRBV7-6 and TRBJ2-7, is GAGVSQSPRYKVTKRGQDVALRCDPISGHVSLYWYRQALGQGPEFLTYFNYEAQQDKSGLPNDRFSAERPEGSISTLTIQRTEQRDSAMYRCVSSPAAGPYEQYFGPGTRLTVT.

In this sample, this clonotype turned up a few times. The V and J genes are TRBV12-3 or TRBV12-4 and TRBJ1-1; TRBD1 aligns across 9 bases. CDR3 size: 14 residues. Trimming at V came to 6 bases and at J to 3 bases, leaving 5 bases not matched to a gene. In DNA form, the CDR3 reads TGTGCCAGCAGGTCACAGGGGGCTTACACTGAAGCTTTCTTT. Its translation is CASRSQGAYTEAFF.

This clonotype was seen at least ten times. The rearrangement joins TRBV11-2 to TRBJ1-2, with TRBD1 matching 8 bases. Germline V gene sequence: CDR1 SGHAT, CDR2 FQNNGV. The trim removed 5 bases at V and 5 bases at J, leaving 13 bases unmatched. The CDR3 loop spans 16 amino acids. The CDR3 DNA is TGTGCCAGCAGCCCGGGGCGAGGACAGGGACATTATGGCTACACCTTC. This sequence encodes CASSPGRGQGHYGYTF.

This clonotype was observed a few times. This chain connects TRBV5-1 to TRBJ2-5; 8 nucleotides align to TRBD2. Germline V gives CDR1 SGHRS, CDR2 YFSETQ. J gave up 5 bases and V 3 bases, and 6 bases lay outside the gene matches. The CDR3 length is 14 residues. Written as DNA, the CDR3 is TGCGCCAGCAGCTCGGGACTAGGTCCCGAGACCCAGTACTTC. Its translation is CASSSGLGPETQYF.

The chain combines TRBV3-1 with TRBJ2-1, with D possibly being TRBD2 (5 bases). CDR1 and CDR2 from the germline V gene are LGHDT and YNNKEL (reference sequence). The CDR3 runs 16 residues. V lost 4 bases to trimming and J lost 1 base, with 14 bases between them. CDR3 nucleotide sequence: TGTGCCAGCAGCCCTGGCCGGACTTCTTCCTACAATGAGCAGTTCTTC. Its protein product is CASSPGRTSSYNEQFF.

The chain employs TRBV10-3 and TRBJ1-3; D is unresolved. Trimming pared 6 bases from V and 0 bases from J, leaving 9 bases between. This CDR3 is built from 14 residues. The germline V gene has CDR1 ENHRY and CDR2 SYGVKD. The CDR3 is CAIRPSLSGNTIYF. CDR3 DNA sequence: TGTGCCATCAGACCTTCTCTCTCTGGAAACACCATATATTTT.

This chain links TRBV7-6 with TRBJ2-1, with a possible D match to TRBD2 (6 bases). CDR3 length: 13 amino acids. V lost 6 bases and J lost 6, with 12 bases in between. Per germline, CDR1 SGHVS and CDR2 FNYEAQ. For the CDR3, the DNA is TGTGCCAGCAGTGCCCAGACTAGCAATGAGCAGTTCTTC. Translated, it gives CASSAQTSNEQFF.

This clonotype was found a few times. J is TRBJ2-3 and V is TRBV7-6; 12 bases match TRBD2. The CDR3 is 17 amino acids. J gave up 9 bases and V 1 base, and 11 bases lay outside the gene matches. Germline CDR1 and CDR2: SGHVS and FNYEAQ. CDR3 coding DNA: TGTGCCAGCAGCTTAGGCCCTCTAGCGGGGGGGCAGGGGACGCAGTATTTT. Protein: CASSLGPLAGGQGTQYF. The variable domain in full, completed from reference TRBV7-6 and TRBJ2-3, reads GAGVSQSPRYKVTKRGQDVALRCDPISGHVSLYWYRQALGQGPEFLTYFNYEAQQDKSGLPNDRFSAERPEGSISTLTIQRTEQRDSAMYRCASSLGPLAGGQGTQYFGPGTRLTVL.

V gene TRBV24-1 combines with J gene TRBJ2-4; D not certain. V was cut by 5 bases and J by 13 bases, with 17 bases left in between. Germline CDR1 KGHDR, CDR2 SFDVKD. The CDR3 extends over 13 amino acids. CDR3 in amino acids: CATSGPSINEQYF. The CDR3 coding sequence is TGTGCCACCAGTGGCCCTAGTATCAATGAGCAGTACTTC.